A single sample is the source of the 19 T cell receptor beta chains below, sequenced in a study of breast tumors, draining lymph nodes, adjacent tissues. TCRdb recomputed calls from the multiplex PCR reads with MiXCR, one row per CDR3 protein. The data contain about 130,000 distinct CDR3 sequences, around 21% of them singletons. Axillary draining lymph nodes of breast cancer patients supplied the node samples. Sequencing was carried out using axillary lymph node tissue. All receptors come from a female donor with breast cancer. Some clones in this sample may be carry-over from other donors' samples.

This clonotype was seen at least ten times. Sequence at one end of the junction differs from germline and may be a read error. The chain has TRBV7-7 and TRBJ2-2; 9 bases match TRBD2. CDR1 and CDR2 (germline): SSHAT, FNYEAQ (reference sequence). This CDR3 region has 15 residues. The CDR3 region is CASSLSGRFTGELFF. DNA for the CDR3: TGTGCTAGCAGCTTGAGCGGGAGGTTCACCGGGGAGCTGTTTTTT.

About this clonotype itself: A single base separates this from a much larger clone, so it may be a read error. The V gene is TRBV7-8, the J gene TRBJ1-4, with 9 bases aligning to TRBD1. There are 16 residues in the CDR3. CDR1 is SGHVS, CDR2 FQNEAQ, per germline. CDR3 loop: CASSSQWDRVGEKLIF. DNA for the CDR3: TGTGCCAGCAGCTCCCAATGGGACAGGGTTGGCGAAAAACTGATTTTT.

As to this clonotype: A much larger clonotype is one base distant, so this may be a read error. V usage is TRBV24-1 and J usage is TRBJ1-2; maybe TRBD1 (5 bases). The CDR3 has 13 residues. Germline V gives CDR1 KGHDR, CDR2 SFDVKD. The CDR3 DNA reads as TGTGCCACCAGTAGTCAGGGTAACTATGGCTGCACCTTC. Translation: CATSSQGNYGCTF.

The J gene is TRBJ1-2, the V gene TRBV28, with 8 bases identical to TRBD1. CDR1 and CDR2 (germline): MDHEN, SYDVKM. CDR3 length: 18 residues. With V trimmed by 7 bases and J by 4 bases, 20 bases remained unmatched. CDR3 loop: CASTTFGRGPGRVYGYTF. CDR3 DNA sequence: TGTGCCAGCACCACGTTCGGCAGGGGGCCTGGGAGGGTCTATGGCTACACCTTC.

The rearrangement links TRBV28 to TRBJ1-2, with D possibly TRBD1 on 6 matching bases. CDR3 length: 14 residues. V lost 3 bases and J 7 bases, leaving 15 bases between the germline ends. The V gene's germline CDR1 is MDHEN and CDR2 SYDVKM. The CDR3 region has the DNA TGTGCCAGCAGTTTGGAGGAACAGGGCCTTGGCTACACCTTC. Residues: CASSLEEQGLGYTF.

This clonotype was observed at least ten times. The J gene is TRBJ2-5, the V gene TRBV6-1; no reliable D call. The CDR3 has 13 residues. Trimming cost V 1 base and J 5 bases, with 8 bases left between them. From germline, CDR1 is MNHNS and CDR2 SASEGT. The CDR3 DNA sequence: TGTGCCAGCAGTGAAGGGATTAGGGAGACCCAGTACTTC. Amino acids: CASSEGIRETQYF.

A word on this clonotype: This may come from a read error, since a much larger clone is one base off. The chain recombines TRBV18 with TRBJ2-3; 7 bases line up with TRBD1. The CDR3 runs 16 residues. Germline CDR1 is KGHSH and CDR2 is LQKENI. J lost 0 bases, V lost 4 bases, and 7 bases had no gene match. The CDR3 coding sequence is TGTGCCAGCTCACTCCGGACGGGACAGAGCACAGATACGCAGTATTTT. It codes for CASSLRTGQSTDTQYF.

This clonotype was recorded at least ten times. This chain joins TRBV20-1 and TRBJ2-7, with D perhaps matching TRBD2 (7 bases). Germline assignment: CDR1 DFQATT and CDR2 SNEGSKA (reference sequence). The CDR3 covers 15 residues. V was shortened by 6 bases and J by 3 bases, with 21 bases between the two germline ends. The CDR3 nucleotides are TGCAGTGCGAGCGCCTCAGGCGGGGGCCGCTACGAGCAGTACTTC. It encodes CSASASGGGRYEQYF.

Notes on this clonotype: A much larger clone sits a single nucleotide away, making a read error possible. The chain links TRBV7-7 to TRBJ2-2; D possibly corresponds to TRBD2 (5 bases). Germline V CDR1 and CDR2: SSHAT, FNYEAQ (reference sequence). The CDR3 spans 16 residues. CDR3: CASSLVAAGGTGELFF. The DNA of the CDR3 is TGTGCTAGCAGCTTAGTCGCAGCAGGAGGCACCGGGGAGCTGTTTTTT.

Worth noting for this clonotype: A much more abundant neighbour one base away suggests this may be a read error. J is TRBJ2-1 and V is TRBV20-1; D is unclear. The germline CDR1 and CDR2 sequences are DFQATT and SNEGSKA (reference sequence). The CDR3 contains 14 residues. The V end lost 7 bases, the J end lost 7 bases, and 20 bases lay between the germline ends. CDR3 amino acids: CSVRRPPGVNEQFF. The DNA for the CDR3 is TGCAGTGTAAGAAGGCCCCCAGGCGTTAATGAGCAGTTCTTC.

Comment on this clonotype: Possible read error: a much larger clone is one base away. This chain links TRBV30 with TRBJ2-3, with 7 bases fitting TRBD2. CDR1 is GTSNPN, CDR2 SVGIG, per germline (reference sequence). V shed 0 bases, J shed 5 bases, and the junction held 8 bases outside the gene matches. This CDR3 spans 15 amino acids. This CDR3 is CAWSVGTKNRDTQYF. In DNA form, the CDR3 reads TGTGCCTGGAGTGTGGGGACTAAAAACCGAGATACGCAGTATTTT.

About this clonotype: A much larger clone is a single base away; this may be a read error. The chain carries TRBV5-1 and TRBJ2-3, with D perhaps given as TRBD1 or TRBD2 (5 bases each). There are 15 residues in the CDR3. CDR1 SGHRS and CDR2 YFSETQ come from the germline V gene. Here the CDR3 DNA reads TGCGCCAGCAGCGAGGGACGCCATAGCACAGATACGCAGTGTTTT. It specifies CASSEGRHSTDTQCF.

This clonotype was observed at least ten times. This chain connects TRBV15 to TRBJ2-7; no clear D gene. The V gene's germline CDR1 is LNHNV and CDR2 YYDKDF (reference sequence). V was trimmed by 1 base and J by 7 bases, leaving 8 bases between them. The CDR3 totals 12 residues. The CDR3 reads CATSRGVDEQYF. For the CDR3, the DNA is TGTGCCACCAGCAGAGGAGTTGATGAGCAGTACTTC.

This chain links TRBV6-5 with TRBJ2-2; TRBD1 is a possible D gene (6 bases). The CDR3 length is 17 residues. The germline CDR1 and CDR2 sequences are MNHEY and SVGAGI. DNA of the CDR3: TGTACCGGCAGTCCGAGCCAGGGGTACGGAGACACCGGGGAGCTGTTTTTT. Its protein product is CTGSPSQGYGDTGELFF.

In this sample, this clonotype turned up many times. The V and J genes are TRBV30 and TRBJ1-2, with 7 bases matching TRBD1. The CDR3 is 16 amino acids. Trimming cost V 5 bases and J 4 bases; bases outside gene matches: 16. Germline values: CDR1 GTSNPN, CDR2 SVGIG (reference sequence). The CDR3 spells CAWGLKGAATLYGYTF. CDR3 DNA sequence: TGTGCCTGGGGTCTCAAGGGGGCCGCCACCCTCTATGGCTACACCTTC.

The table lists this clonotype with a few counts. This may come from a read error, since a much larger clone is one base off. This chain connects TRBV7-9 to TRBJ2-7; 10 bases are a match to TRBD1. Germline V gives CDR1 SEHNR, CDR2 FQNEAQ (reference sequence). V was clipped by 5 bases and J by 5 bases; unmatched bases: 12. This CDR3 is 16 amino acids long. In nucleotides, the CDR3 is TGTGCCAGCAGCCGAGAGCCCGGGACAGGGGTTCACGAGCAGTACTTC. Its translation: CASSREPGTGVHEQYF.

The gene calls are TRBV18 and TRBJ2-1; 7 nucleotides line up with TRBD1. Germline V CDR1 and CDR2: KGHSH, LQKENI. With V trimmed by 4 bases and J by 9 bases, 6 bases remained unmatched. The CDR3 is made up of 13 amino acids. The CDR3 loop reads CASSRQGTAEQFF. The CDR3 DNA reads TGTGCCAGCTCACGACAGGGTACGGCTGAGCAGTTCTTC.

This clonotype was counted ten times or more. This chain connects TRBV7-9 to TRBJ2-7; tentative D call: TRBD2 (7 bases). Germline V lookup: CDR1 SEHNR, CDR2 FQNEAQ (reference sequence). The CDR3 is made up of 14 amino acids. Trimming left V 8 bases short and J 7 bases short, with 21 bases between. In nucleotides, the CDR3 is TGTGCCAGCCAGGGAGGGAGGGGGGCTGGTGAGCAGTACTTC. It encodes CASQGGRGAGEQYF. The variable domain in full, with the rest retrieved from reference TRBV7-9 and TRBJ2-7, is DTGVSQNPRHKITKRGQNVTFRCDPISEHNRLYWYRQTLGQGPEFLTYFQNEAQLEKSRLLSDRFSAERPKGSFSTLEIQRTEQGDSAMYLCASQGGRGAGEQYFGPGTRLTVT.

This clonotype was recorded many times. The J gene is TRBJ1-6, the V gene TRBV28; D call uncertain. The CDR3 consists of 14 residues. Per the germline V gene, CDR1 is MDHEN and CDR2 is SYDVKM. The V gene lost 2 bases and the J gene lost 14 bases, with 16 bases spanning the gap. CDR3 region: CASSLAGPGFSLHF. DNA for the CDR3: TGTGCCAGCAGTTTAGCCGGACCCGGGTTCTCCCTCCACTTT.